A selection of T cell receptor beta chains follows, all from one sample in a study of cytomegalovirus exposure and HLA in healthy donors. Method: immunoSEQ multiplex PCR; TCRdb's copy keeps in-frame clones and lacks some. The table has approximately 120,000 clones, 76% seen once. The material sequenced was PBMCs. These TCRs come from a man between 45 and 60 years old in good health and CMV-seronegative. The CDR3 runs from the conserved cysteine through the conserved F or W. The D gene is left open where the match is weak. Where a row states a size, it is once, few, many or the class of an expanded clone; other rows omit it.

TRBJ1-1 | TRBV4-3 | NA | NA | TGCGCCAGCAGCTGGGGGGGTAACACTGAAGCTTTCTTT | CASSWGGNTEAFF
TRBJ2-3 | TRBV28 | NA | NA | TGTGCCAGCAGTTTAATTGGCGGGGACGGGGCAGATACGCAGTATTTT | CASSLIGGDGADTQYF
TRBJ2-2 | TRBV11-2 | few | NA | TGTGCCAGCAGCTTAGATGCCACGAGGCTGTTTTTT | CASSLDATRLFF
TRBJ1-3 | TRBV25-1 | NA | NA | TGTGCCAGCACCCCCACAGGGTACGGAAACACCATATATTTT | CASTPTGYGNTIYF
TRBJ1-5 | TRBV5-1 | NA | TRBD1 | TGCGCCAGCAGCTTGGCCCGCAGGGGGCGCAATCAGCCCCAGCATTTT | CASSLARRGRNQPQHF
TRBJ1-2 | TRBV6-1 | NA | NA | TGTGCCAGCAGCCCCGGGGCTAACTATGGCTACACCTTC | CASSPGANYGYTF
TRBJ2-5 | TRBV5-1 | NA | TRBD1 | TGCGCCAGCAGCTTCCGACAGGGTGGAGAGACCCAGTACTTC | CASSFRQGGETQYF
TRBJ2-2 | TRBV11-3 | NA | NA | TGTGCCAGCAGCTTAGACTTCCAAGGGAGCACCGGGGAGCTGTTTTTT | CASSLDFQGSTGELFF
TRBJ2-7 | TRBV19 | few | NA | TGTGCCAGTAGTATGGGCCTAGCGTTCGAGCAGTACTTC | CASSMGLAFEQYF
TRBJ2-4 | TRBV5-1 | NA | TRBD1 | TGCGCCAGCAGCCAGGGACAGGCTAGGGACATTCAGTACTTC | CASSQGQARDIQYF
TRBJ1-4 | TRBV18 | NA | TRBD1 | TGTGCCAGCTCACCACTCAGGGGGCAGGAAGAAAAACTGTTTTTT | CASSPLRGQEEKLFF
TRBJ1-1 | TRBV5-3 | few | NA | TGTGCCAGAAGCCAGGCGCATTGGCGCGACACTGAAGCTTTCTTT | CARSQAHWRDTEAFF
TRBJ2-2 | TRBV7-9 | NA | TRBD2 | TGTGCCAGCAGCCGAACTAGCGGGGGTTCTGGCACCGGGGAGCTGTTTTTT | CASSRTSGGSGTGELFF
TRBJ2-3 | TRBV15 | NA | NA | TGTGCCACCAGCAGAGATCTTGCAGGGCAGGTAGTAGATACGCAGTATTTT | CATSRDLAGQVVDTQYF
TRBJ2-7 | TRBV7-9 | NA | NA | TGTGCCAGCAGCTCACAGGGATCCTCCTACGAGCAGTACTTC | CASSSQGSSYEQYF
TRBJ2-3 | TRBV29-1 | NA | TRBD2 | TGCAGCGTGCGACTAGCGGGGAACACAGATACGCAGTATTTT | CSVRLAGNTDTQYF
TRBJ2-1 | TRBV29-1 | NA | NA | TGCAGCGTTGACGGCGGGGAAGGTCATGAGCAGTTCTTC | CSVDGGEGHEQFF
TRBJ1-1 | TRBV6-1 | NA | NA | TGTGCCAGCAGTGAAGGCAGGGGAGGGGAGGCTTTCTTT | CASSEGRGGEAFF
TRBJ1-4 | TRBV7-2 | NA | NA | TGTGCCAGCAGCCCCCGGGCGGGGTTTGGGGAAAAACTGTTTTTT | CASSPRAGFGEKLFF
TRBJ1-1 | TRBV7-6 | NA | NA | TGTGCCAGCAGCTTAGGTGAGAGAGCTGAAGCTTTCTTT | CASSLGERAEAFF
TRBJ1-3 | TRBV6-6 | few | TRBD1 | TGTGCCAGCACTTTCGACAGGGGGCTTGGAAACACCATATATTTT | CASTFDRGLGNTIYF
TRBJ2-2 | TRBV6-5 | NA | NA | TGTGCCAGCACATGGACTACGAACACCGGGGAGCTGTTTTTT | CASTWTTNTGELFF
TRBJ1-1 | TRBV7-8 | NA | NA | TGTGCCAGCAGCTTGGCCTTGGGCAGGGGGAACACTGAAGCTTTCTTT | CASSLALGRGNTEAFF
TRBJ2-5 | TRBV19 | NA | NA | TGTGCCAGTAGCCCCAGGGGAGAGACCCAGTACTTC | CASSPRGETQYF
TRBJ1-2 | TRBV6-1 | NA | TRBD1 | TGTGCCAGCAGTGTCGAGGGACAGGGGGACGGCTATGGCTACACCTTC | CASSVEGQGDGYGYTF
TRBJ1-4 | TRBV6-6 | NA | NA | TGTGCCAGCAGTTACGCCCTAGGTGAAAAACTGTTTTTT | CASSYALGEKLFF
TRBJ2-1 | TRBV7-2 | NA | TRBD2 | TGTGCCAGCAGCCCCCCTAGCGGGGGTAACAATGAGCAGTTCTTC | CASSPPSGGNNEQFF
TRBJ1-1 | TRBV29-1 | NA | TRBD1 | TGCAGCGTGGGACGACAGGGACCGAACACTGAAGCTTTCTTT | CSVGRQGPNTEAFF
TRBJ2-1 | TRBV6-4 | NA | TRBD2 | TGTGCCAGCAGTGACTCTAGCGGGGGGGCCAATGAGCAGTTCTTC | CASSDSSGGANEQFF
TRBJ2-2 | TRBV11-3 | once | TRBD1 | TGTGCCAGCAGCCGACAGTGGACAGGAGGTGTCGGGGAGCTGTTTTTT | CASSRQWTGGVGELFF
TRBJ2-7 | TRBV27 | NA | TRBD1 | TGTGCCATCAGGCCCCGGGACAGGGCTTACGAGCAGTACTTC | CAIRPRDRAYEQYF
TRBJ1-1 | TRBV11-3 | NA | TRBD1 | TGTGCCAGCAGCCCCGGACAGGGGATCACTGAAGCTTTCTTT | CASSPGQGITEAFF
TRBJ2-4 | TRBV2 | few | NA | TGTGCCAGCAGTAGCTTGACAGTAGCCAAAAACATTCAGTACTTC | CASSSLTVAKNIQYF
TRBJ2-2 | TRBV9 | once | TRBD2 | TGTGCCAGCAGCACCCGGACTAGCGGCTCCGGGGAGCTGTTTTTT | CASSTRTSGSGELFF
TRBJ1-1 | TRBV7-3 | NA | TRBD1 | TGTGCCAGCAGCCAGGGAACTGGACAGGGGAACACTGAAGCTTTCTTT | CASSQGTGQGNTEAFF
TRBJ1-5 | TRBV28 | NA | TRBD1 | TGTGCCAGCAGGACAGGGTCTAGCGCGCCCCAGCATTTT | CASRTGSSAPQHF
TRBJ1-1 | TRBV19 | NA | NA | TGTGCCAGTAGCCGTACAGGGAACACTGAAGCTTTCTTT | CASSRTGNTEAFF
TRBJ1-2 | TRBV6-5 | NA | NA | TGTGCCAGCAGTCCGGGGGCTAACTATGGCTACACCTTC | CASSPGANYGYTF
TRBJ2-5 | TRBV2 | NA | TRBD2 | TGTGCCAGCAGTCGACTAGCGGGGGTTCAAGAGACCCAGTACTTC | CASSRLAGVQETQYF
TRBJ2-5 | TRBV28 | NA | TRBD2 | TGTGCCAGCAGTCTACGGACTAGCGGGGTCGGGGAGACCCAGTACTTC | CASSLRTSGVGETQYF
TRBJ1-2 | TRBV6-1 | NA | NA | TGTGCCAGCAGTTCGACAGAAAAGGCTGTGGAAACCTTC | CASSSTEKAVETF
TRBJ2-3 | TRBV6-6 | NA | NA | TGTGCCAGCAGTCAACTAGTTTGGGATACGCAGTATTTT | CASSQLVWDTQYF
TRBJ1-1 | TRBV6-5 | NA | NA | TGTGCCAGCAGCAAACTCGGGGGACGGAACACTGAAGCTTTCTTT | CASSKLGGRNTEAFF
TRBJ1-2 | TRBV27 | NA | TRBD1 | TGTGCCAGCAGCCCGGCCAGGGGGGCTGGCTACACCTTC | CASSPARGAGYTF
TRBJ2-5 | TRBV7-3 | NA | NA | TGTGCCAGCAGCCCAGGGGCAGGGATGGAGACCCAGTACTTC | CASSPGAGMETQYF
TRBJ2-5 | TRBV28 | NA | NA | TGTGCCACCCTAAAAGAGACCCAGTACTTC | CATLKETQYF
TRBJ2-1 | TRBV2 | NA | NA | TGTGCCAGCAGGGAGGTTGTTGCGGGTTCAAATGAGCAGTTCTTC | CASREVVAGSNEQFF
TRBJ2-3 | TRBV29-1 | NA | TRBD1 | TGCAACGTCCAAGGGGGCCTAGATACGCAGTATTTT | CNVQGGLDTQYF
TRBJ1-2 | TRBV4-1 | NA | NA | TGCGCCAGCAGTCGACTCCTGTCTAACTATGGCTACACCTTC | CASSRLLSNYGYTF
TRBJ2-3 | TRBV7-2 | NA | TRBD2 | TGTGCCAGCAGCACCCGAGCGGGGGCCCGTGATACGCAGTATTTT | CASSTRAGARDTQYF
TRBJ2-7 | TRBV5-6 | NA | TRBD1 | TGTGCCAGCAGCTTACTCTCCGGGACAGGGGGCTTGGGCGAGCAGTACTTC | CASSLLSGTGGLGEQYF
TRBJ1-5 | TRBV5-1 | NA | NA | TGCGCCAGCAGCTTGGGGGGGCCGGGTACCAATCAGCCCCAGCATTTT | CASSLGGPGTNQPQHF
TRBJ2-3 | TRBV19 | NA | NA | TGTGCCAGCCGACCGGCCGGGACAGATACGCAGTATTTT | CASRPAGTDTQYF
TRBJ2-5 | TRBV6-6 | NA | NA | TGTGCCAGCAGTTACGGGGAGTTTTGGGAGACCCAGTACTTC | CASSYGEFWETQYF